These 2 T cell receptor beta chains were all obtained from the same sample, sequenced in a study of STAT3 mutations in large granular lymphocyte leukemia. The study's findings and limits: Every T-cell large granular lymphocyte leukemia patient had at least one immunodominant TCR beta clonotype.

Which antigens these TCRs recognize remains unknown. The assay was immunoSEQ multiplex PCR, and TCRdb's table has in-frame clones only and misses some. The sample lists over 25,000 clones, around 80% occurring once. Sequencing used peripheral blood mononuclear cells. Receptor source: a woman aged 45-59 years with T-cell large granular lymphocyte leukemia. Some clones in this sample may be carry-over from other donors' samples.

The genes are TRBV13 and TRBJ1-1; a possible D gene is TRBD1 (5 bases). The CDR3 contains 13 residues. V was clipped by 2 bases and J by 8 bases, with 12 bases between them. In germline, CDR1 is PRHDT, CDR2 FYEKMQ (reference sequence). CDR3 coding DNA: TGTGCCAGCAGCTTAAACCCCAACAGGGAAGCTTTCTTT. This sequence encodes CASSLNPNREAFF.

A single count supports this clone. The rearrangement joins TRBV7-9 to TRBJ2-7; a possible D gene is TRBD1 (6 bases). The CDR3 has 15 amino acids. The V end was cut by 2 bases, the J end by 0 bases, with 11 bases between. Germline V gene lookup returns CDR1 SEHNR and CDR2 FQNEAQ (reference sequence). The chain's CDR3 is CASSLKQGPSYEQYF. The CDR3 coding sequence is TGTGCCAGCAGCTTAAAACAGGGCCCCTCCTACGAGCAGTACTTC.